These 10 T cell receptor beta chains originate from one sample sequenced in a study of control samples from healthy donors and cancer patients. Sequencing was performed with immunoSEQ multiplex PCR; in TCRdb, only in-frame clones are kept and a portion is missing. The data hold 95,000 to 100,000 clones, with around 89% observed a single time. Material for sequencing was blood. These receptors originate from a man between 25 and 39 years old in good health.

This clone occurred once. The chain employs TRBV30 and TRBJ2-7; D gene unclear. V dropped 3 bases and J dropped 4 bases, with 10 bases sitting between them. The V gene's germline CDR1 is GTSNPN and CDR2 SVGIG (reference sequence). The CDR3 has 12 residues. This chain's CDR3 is CAWSIVDYEQYF. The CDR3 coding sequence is TGTGCCTGGAGCATTGTCGATTACGAGCAGTACTTC.

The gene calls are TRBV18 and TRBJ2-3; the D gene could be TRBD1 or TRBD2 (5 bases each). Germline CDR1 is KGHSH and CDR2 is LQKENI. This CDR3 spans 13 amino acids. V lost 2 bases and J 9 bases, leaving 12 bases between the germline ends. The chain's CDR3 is CASSPEVRGTQYF. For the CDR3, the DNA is TGTGCCAGCTCACCAGAGGTTCGGGGCACGCAGTATTTT. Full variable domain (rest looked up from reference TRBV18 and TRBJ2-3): NAGVMQNPRHLVRRRGQEARLRCSPMKGHSHVYWYRQLPEEGLKFMVYLQKENIIDESGMPKERFSAEFPKEGPSILRIQQVVRGDSAAYFCASSPEVRGTQYFGPGTRLTVL.

The CDR3 coding sequence is TGTGCCAGCAGGGGACTCTTAAGGCATGGCTACACCTTC. It translates to CASRGLLRHGYTF. The gene calls are TRBV6-5 and TRBJ1-2; tentative D call: TRBD1 (5 bases). The CDR3 totals 13 residues. Germline CDR1 is MNHEY and CDR2 is SVGAGI. V dropped 6 bases and J dropped 6 bases, with 14 bases sitting between them.

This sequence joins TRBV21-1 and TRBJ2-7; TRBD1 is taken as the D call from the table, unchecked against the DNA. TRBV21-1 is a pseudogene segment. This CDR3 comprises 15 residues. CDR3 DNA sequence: TGTGCCAGCAGCAACAGGGGACGGAGCACCTACGAGCAGTACTTC. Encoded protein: CASSNRGRSTYEQYF.

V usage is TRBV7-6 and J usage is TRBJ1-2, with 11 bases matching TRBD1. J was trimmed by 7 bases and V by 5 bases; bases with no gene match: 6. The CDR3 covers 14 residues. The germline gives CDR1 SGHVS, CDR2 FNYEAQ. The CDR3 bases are TGTGCCAGCAGCCCCTCGGGACAGGGGGGTGGCTACACCTTC. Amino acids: CASSPSGQGGGYTF.

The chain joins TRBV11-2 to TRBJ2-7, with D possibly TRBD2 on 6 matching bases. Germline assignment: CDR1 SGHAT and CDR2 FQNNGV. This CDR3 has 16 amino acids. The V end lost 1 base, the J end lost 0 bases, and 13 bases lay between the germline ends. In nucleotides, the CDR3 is TGTGCCAGCAGCTTAGCCGGGGGATACATCTCCTACGAGCAGTACTTC. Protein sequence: CASSLAGGYISYEQYF.

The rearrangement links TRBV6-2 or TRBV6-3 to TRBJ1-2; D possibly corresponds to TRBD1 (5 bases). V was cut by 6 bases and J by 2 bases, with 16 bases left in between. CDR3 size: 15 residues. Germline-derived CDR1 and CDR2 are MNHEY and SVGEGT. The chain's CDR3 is CASSPSGTENYGYTF. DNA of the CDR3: TGTGCCAGCAGCCCCTCCGGGACGGAGAACTATGGCTACACCTTC.

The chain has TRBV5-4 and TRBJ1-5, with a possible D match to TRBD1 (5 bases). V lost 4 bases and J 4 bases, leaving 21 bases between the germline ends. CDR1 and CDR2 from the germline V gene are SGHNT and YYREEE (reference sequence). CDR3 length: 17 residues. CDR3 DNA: TGTGCCAGCAGCCGTCAGGGAATGGGGGTAGCAAATCAGCCCCAGCATTTT. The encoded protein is CASSRQGMGVANQPQHF.

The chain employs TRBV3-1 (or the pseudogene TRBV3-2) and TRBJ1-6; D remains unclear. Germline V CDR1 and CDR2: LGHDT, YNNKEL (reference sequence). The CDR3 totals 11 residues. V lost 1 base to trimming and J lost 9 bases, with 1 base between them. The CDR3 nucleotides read TGTGCCAGCAGCCAAGGTTCACCCCTCCACTTT. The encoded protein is CASSQGSPLHF.

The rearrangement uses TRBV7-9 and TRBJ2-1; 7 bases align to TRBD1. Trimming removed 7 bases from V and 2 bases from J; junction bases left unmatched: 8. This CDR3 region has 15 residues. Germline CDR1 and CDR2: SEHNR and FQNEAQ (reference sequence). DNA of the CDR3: TGTGCCAGCACCGGGCTTGGGACAGCCTACAATGAGCAGTTCTTC. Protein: CASTGLGTAYNEQFF.